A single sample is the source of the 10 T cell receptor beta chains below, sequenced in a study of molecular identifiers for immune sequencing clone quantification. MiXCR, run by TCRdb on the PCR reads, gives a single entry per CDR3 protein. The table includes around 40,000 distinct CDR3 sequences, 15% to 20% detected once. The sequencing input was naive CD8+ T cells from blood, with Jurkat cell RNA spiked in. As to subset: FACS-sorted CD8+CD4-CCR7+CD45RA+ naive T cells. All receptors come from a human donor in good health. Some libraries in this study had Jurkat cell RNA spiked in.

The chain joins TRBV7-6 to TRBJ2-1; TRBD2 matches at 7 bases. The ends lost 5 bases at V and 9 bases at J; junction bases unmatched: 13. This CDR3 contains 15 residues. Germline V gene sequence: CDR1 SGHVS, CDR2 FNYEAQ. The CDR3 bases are TGTGCCAGCAGCCCTCAGTACGGGAGGAGCGGTGAGCAGTTCTTC. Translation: CASSPQYGRSGEQFF.

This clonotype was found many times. The CDR3 here is CASSPGLAGATSTDTQYF. The DNA of the CDR3 is TGTGCCAGCAGCCCGGGACTAGCGGGAGCGACTAGCACAGATACGCAGTATTTT. V and J are TRBV3-1 and TRBJ2-3; TRBD2 aligns across 14 bases. The V gene end was trimmed by 4 bases and the J gene end by 0 bases; junction bases not matched to a gene: 6. CDR3 length: 18 residues. The germline V gene has CDR1 LGHDT and CDR2 YNNKEL (reference sequence).

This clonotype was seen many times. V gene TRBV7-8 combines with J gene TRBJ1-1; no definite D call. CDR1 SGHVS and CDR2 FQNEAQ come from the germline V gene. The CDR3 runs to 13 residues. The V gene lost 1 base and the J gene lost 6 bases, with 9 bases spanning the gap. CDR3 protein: CASSLGSRPEAFF. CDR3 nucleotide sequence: TGTGCCAGCAGCTTAGGGAGCCGCCCTGAAGCTTTCTTT. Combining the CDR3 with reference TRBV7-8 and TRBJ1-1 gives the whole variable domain GAGVSQSPRYKVAKRGQDVALRCDPISGHVSLFWYQQALGQGPEFLTYFQNEAQLDKSGLPSDRFFAERPEGSVSTLKIQRTQQEDSAVYLCASSLGSRPEAFFGQGTRLTVV.

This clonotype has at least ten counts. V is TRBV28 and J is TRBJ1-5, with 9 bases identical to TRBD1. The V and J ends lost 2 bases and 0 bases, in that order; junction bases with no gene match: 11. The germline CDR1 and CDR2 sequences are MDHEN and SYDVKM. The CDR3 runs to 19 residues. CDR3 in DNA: TGTGCCAGCAGTTTAGATAGGACAGGGGCCCTATATAGCAATCAGCCCCAGCATTTT. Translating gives CASSLDRTGALYSNQPQHF.

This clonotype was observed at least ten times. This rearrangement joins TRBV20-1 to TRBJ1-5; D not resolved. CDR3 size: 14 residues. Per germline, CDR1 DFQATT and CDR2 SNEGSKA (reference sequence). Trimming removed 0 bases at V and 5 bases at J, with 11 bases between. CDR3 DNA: TGCAGTGCTAGAGATGGTGGCGGCTATCAGCCCCAGCATTTT. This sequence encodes CSARDGGGYQPQHF.

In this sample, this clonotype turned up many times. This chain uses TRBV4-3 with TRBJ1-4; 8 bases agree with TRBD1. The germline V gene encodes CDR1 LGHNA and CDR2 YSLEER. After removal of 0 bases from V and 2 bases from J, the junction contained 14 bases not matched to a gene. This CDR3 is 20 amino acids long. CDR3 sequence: CASSQDLRGRGVSTNEKLFF. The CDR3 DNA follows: TGCGCCAGCAGCCAAGATCTCAGGGGGCGCGGGGTGTCTACTAATGAAAAACTGTTTTTT.

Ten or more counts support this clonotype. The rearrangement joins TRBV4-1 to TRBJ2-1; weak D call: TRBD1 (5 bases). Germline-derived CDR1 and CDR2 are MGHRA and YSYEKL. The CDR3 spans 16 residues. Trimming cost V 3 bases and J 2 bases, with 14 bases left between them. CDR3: CASSQDTLGPYNEQFF. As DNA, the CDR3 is TGCGCCAGCAGCCAGGACACCCTAGGTCCCTACAATGAGCAGTTCTTC.

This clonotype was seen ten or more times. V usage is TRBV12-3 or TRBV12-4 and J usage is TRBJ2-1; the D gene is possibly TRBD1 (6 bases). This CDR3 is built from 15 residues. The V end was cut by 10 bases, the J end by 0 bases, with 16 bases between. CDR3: CATTAGERSYNEQFF. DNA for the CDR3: TGTGCCACCACCGCAGGGGAACGCTCCTACAATGAGCAGTTCTTC.

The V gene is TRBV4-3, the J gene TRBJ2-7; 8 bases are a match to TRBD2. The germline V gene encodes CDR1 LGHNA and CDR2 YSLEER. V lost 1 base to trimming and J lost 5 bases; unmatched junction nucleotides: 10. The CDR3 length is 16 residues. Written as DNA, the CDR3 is TGCGCCAGCAGCCAAGGTCAGCGGGGGCCATACCACGAGCAGTACTTC. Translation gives CASSQGQRGPYHEQYF.

Here the CDR3 reads CASSPGTYNEQFF. The CDR3 DNA reads as TGTGCCAGCAGCCCCGGGACTTACAATGAGCAGTTCTTC. The chain links TRBV6-6 to TRBJ2-1; perhaps TRBD2 as D (6 bases). Germline V gene sequence: CDR1 MNHNY, CDR2 SVGAGI (reference sequence). The CDR3 is 13 residues long. V gave up 6 bases and J gave up 4 bases, with 10 bases separating them.